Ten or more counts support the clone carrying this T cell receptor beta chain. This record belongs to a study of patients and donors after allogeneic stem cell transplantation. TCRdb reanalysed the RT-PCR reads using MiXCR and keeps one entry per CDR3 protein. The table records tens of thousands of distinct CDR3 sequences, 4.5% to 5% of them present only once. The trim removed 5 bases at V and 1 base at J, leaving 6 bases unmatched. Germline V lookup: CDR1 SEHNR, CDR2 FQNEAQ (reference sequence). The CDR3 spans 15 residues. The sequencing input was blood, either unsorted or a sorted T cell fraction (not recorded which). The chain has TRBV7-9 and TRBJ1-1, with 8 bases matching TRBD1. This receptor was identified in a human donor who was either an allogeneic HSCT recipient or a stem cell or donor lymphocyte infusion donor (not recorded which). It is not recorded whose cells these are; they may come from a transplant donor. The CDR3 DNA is TGTGCCAGCAGCACCCCCGGGACAGGGAACACTGAAGCTTTCTTT. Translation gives CASSTPGTGNTEAFF.